This passage covers 11 T cell receptor beta chains from one sample sequenced in a study of cytomegalovirus exposure and HLA in healthy donors. This PCR relied on a set of 60 Vbeta primers and 13 Jbeta primers. The assay was immunoSEQ multiplex PCR, and TCRdb's table has in-frame clones only and misses some. The data show 200,000 or so clones, with 80% to 85% seen just once and under 7.5% held by the top ten. The sample taken for sequencing was PBMCs. The receptors come from a woman between 45 and 60 years old in good health and CMV-seropositive.

The rearrangement links TRBV27 to TRBJ2-7; tentative D call: TRBD2 (5 bases). Deletions cut 4 bases from V and 13 bases from J, with 20 bases between. Germline assignment: CDR1 MNHEY and CDR2 SMNVEV (reference sequence). The CDR3 extends over 13 amino acids. The CDR3 spells CASSSSAAPHVYF. DNA for the CDR3: TGTGCCAGCAGTTCCTCAGCGGCCCCCCACGTCTACTTC.

The V call is TRBV6-5, the J call TRBJ1-5; perhaps TRBD1 as D (6 bases). CDR1 is MNHEY and CDR2 is SVGAGI in the germline V gene. V was trimmed by 6 bases and J by 4 bases, leaving 13 bases between them. This CDR3 contains 14 residues. CDR3 sequence reads: CASSPPGVNQPQHF. Written as DNA, the CDR3 is TGTGCCAGCAGCCCTCCAGGGGTAAATCAGCCCCAGCATTTT.

The chain recombines TRBV11-2 with TRBJ2-1; 9 nucleotides agree with TRBD2. Germline CDR1 reads SGHAT; CDR2 reads FQNNGV. Trimming cost V 3 bases and J 7 bases; bases outside gene matches: 10. The CDR3 sequence is 16 residues long. CDR3 sequence: CASSLSPGLAMNEQFF. CDR3 sequence (DNA): TGTGCCAGCAGCTTGTCCCCCGGACTAGCGATGAATGAGCAGTTCTTC.

This chain links TRBV5-1 with TRBJ2-3; 7 bases match TRBD2. Germline lookup yields CDR1 SGHRS and CDR2 YFSETQ. This CDR3 has 16 residues. Trimming took 3 bases from V and 2 from J; bases not matched to a gene: 9. This CDR3 is CASSWEGRGTTDTQYF. The CDR3 DNA reads TGCGCCAGCAGCTGGGAAGGGCGGGGGACCACAGATACGCAGTATTTT. Full variable domain (rest looked up from reference TRBV5-1 and TRBJ2-3): KAGVTQTPRYLIKTRGQQVTLSCSPISGHRSVSWYQQTPGQGLQFLFEYFSETQRNKGNFPGRFSGRQFSNSRSEMNVSTLELGDSALYLCASSWEGRGTTDTQYFGPGTRLTVL.

Points on this clone: Compared with germline, one end of the junction differs, possibly owing to a read error. The chain has TRBV7-2 and TRBJ2-7, with TRBD1 matching over 9 bases. CDR1 is SGHTA and CDR2 is FQGNSA in the germline V gene. This CDR3 contains 17 residues. CDR3 protein: CVSSLATGTGWNYEQYF. DNA for the CDR3: TGTGTCAGCAGCTTAGCCACTGGGACAGGGTGGAACTACGAGCAGTACTTC.

J is TRBJ2-3 and V is TRBV5-1, with TRBD1 as a possible D gene (6 bases). The V and J ends lost 2 bases and 5 bases respectively, with 15 bases between them. The germline V gene encodes CDR1 SGHRS and CDR2 YFSETQ. The CDR3 is made up of 15 amino acids. The CDR3 DNA reads TGCGCCAGCAGCTTACAGGGTAATGCGGGAGATACGCAGTATTTT. The encoded protein is CASSLQGNAGDTQYF.

The CDR3 DNA is TGTGCCAGCAGTAAGGGACATAGTGAGAACACTGAAGCTTTCTTT. Protein sequence: CASSKGHSENTEAFF. The chain carries TRBV6-5 and TRBJ1-1; tentatively, D is TRBD1 (6 bases). Per the germline V gene, CDR1 is MNHEY and CDR2 is SVGAGI. CDR3 length: 15 amino acids. The V and J ends lost 5 bases and 1 base respectively, with 14 bases between them.

The chain joins TRBV7-2 to TRBJ2-7; 8 bases map to TRBD1. V shed 3 bases, J shed 2 bases, and the junction held 6 bases outside the gene matches. The V gene's germline CDR1 is SGHTA and CDR2 FQGNSA. The CDR3 is 15 residues long. The DNA of the CDR3 is TGTGCCAGCAGCTTTACGACAGGGGCCCCCTACGAGCAGTACTTC. Its translation: CASSFTTGAPYEQYF.

The J gene is TRBJ2-1, the V gene TRBV11-2, with D possibly being TRBD2 (6 bases). V was clipped by 10 bases and J by 8 bases, with 21 bases between them. The CDR3 runs 14 residues. Per the germline V gene, CDR1 is SGHAT and CDR2 is FQNNGV. CDR3 DNA sequence: TGTGCCACCGGGGCGTGGAGGGCCCTGCATGAGCAGTTCTTC. Translating gives CATGAWRALHEQFF.

This clone was seen a handful of times. The chain uses TRBV19 and TRBJ2-1; 8 nucleotides agree with TRBD1. V was pared by 3 bases and J by 1 base, with 2 bases of the junction left unmatched. Germline-derived CDR1 and CDR2 are LNHDA and SQIVND (reference sequence). The CDR3 sequence is 15 residues long. The CDR3 loop is CASSMWTGSYNEQFF. The CDR3, as DNA: TGTGCCAGTAGTATGTGGACAGGGTCCTACAATGAGCAGTTCTTC.

In its sample, this clone was seen a few times. This rearrangement joins TRBV6-5 to TRBJ2-7; 11 bases fit TRBD1. J gave up 1 base and V 6 bases, and 5 bases lay outside the gene matches. From germline, CDR1 is MNHEY and CDR2 SVGAGI. The CDR3 has 15 amino acids. CDR3 nucleotide sequence: TGTGCCAGCAGCAGGGGGACAGGGGGTTCCTACGAGCAGTACTTC. It is translated as CASSRGTGGSYEQYF.